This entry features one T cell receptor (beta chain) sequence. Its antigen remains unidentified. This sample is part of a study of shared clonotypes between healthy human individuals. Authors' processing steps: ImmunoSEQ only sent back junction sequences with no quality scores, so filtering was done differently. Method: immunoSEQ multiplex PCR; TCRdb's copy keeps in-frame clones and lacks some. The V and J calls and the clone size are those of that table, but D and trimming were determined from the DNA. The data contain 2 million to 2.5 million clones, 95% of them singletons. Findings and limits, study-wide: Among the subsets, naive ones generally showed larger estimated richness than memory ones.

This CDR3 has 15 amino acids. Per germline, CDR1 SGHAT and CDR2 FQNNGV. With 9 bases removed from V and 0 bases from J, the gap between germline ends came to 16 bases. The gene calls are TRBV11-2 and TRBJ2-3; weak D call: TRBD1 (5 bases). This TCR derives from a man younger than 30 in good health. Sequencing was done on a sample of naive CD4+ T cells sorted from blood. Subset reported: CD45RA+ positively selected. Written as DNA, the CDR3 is TGTGCCAGTCGACGAGGCAGGGCGAGCACAGATACGCAGTATTTT. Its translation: CASRRGRASTDTQYF.